The 9 T cell receptor beta chains reported below all come from one sample, sequenced in a study of T cells expressing NK-cell markers. TCRdb re-called the 5' RACE reads; every CDR3 protein appears as one record, without DNA. The sample table sets out 450,000 to 600,000 distinct CDR3 sequences. The sequenced sample consisted of blood T cells: a sorted CD56 or NKG2C T cell subset, CD4+ or CD8+ T cells, or bulk PBMC T cells (not recorded which). The receptor set was obtained from a man younger than 30 in good health.

J is TRBJ2-1 and V is TRBV11-2; no DNA is available, so the TRBD2 call from TCRdb remains unchecked. The V gene's germline CDR1 is SGHAT and CDR2 FQNNGV. The CDR3 loop spans 15 amino acids. The CDR3 spells CASSAGGRAVDEQFF.

This rearrangement joins TRBV6-5 to TRBJ1-5; TCRdb outputs TRBD1, but without DNA this stays unchecked. CDR3 size: 15 residues. CDR1 and CDR2 from the germline V gene are MNHEY and SVGAGI. CDR3 protein: CASTPGDGINQPQHF.

This rearrangement joins TRBV20-1 to TRBJ2-2; the TCRdb call, TRBD1, lacks DNA for checking. CDR1 and CDR2 (germline): DFQATT, SNEGSKA (reference sequence). The CDR3 spans 15 residues. CDR3 loop: CSAAEQGRNTGELFF.

This chain uses TRBV24-1 with TRBJ2-1; TCRdb's D call of TRBD2 is untestable without DNA. The CDR3 has 14 amino acids. CDR1 is KGHDR and CDR2 is SFDVKD in the germline V gene. The CDR3 loop reads CATSEASGYNEQFF.

The rearrangement uses TRBV27 and TRBJ2-1; TCRdb calls TRBD2, which cannot be checked without DNA. The CDR3 consists of 15 residues. The germline CDR1 and CDR2 sequences are MNHEY and SMNVEV (reference sequence). This CDR3 reads CASNLDGEAYNEQFF.

The chain links TRBV27 to TRBJ2-7; the D call of TRBD1 rests on TCRdb alone, since no DNA is present to check it. CDR3 length: 15 amino acids. CDR1 is MNHEY, CDR2 SMNVEV, per germline (reference sequence). CDR3 sequence: CASSTPGQPVYEQYF.

The chain has TRBV15 and TRBJ2-1; TCRdb picks TRBD2, but there is no DNA to check that call. The CDR3 is 16 residues long. Germline CDR1 reads LNHNV; CDR2 reads YYDKDF (reference sequence). CDR3: CATSRDDIAGYNEQFF.

The chain joins TRBV10-3 to TRBJ2-3; TCRdb gives TRBD2 as the D gene, but with no DNA this cannot be confirmed. The CDR3 is 14 amino acids. The germline gives CDR1 ENHRY, CDR2 SYGVKD. CDR3 sequence reads: CAISASGWADTQYF.

The gene calls are TRBV5-1 and TRBJ2-5; checking the TCRdb D call of TRBD1 is not possible without DNA. CDR1 is SGHRS, CDR2 YFSETQ, per germline. The CDR3 totals 12 residues. The CDR3: CASSLPGGTQYF. The full variable domain, completed using reference TRBV5-1 and TRBJ2-5, is KAGVTQTPRYLIKTRGQQVTLSCSPISGHRSVSWYQQTPGQGLQFLFEYFSETQRNKGNFPGRFSGRQFSNSRSEMNVSTLELGDSALYLCASSLPGGTQYFGPGTRLLVL.